Listed here are 16 T cell receptor beta chains from one sample, sequenced in a study of naive and memory T cell subsets. General study points: Naive repertoires, especially CD8, held a few larger clonotypes, possibly memory cells re-expressing CD45RA.

Both TRBC1 and TRBC2 were covered by a beta constant-region primer of two equimolar oligonucleotides. Four rounds of PCR amplified the ligated cDNA using nested alpha and beta constant-region primers plus SP2. TCRdb fed the UMI-ligation and nested PCR reads into MiXCR, producing one record per CDR3 protein. Found here are over 110,000 distinct CDR3 sequences, about 20% of them singletons; the top ten hold 0.55% to 0.75%. What these receptors recognize is not known. The sequenced material came from naive CD8+ T cells from blood. These receptors all stem from a human donor in good health.

The V gene is TRBV5-5, the J gene TRBJ2-2; tentative D call: TRBD1 (5 bases). The CDR3 is 14 residues long. The V gene lost 0 bases and the J gene lost 3 bases, with 6 bases spanning the gap. Germline V lookup: CDR1 SGHKS, CDR2 YYEKEE (reference sequence). The CDR3 protein is CASSLEGHTGELFF. As DNA, the CDR3 is TGTGCCAGCAGCTTGGAGGGGCACACCGGGGAGCTGTTTTTT.

This chain joins TRBV6-5 and TRBJ2-3; D not resolved. The CDR3 is 16 residues long. V gave up 2 bases and J gave up 2 bases, with 14 bases separating them. CDR1 is MNHEY and CDR2 is SVGAGI in the germline V gene. The CDR3 nucleotides are TGTGCCAGCAGTTACACCCTGCGGACCAACACAGATACGCAGTATTTT. This sequence encodes CASSYTLRTNTDTQYF.

The chain employs TRBV29-1 and TRBJ2-3; 8 bases are a match to TRBD2. V gave up 3 bases and J gave up 1 base; unmatched junction bases: 0. The germline CDR1 and CDR2 sequences are SQVTM and ANQGSEA. CDR3 length: 13 amino acids. The CDR3 region is CSVEGLGTDTQYF. The CDR3, as DNA: TGCAGCGTTGAGGGACTAGGCACAGATACGCAGTATTTT.

The gene calls are TRBV11-2 and TRBJ2-1; D might be TRBD2 (6 bases). CDR1 SGHAT and CDR2 FQNNGV come from the germline V gene. This CDR3 comprises 15 residues. The germline V and J ends were trimmed by 2 bases and 8 bases, with 16 bases remaining between them. As DNA, the CDR3 is TGTGCCAGCAGCTTACTAGCGCGCCGCGGGGATGAGCAGTTCTTC. Protein sequence: CASSLLARRGDEQFF.

V gene TRBV12-3 or TRBV12-4 combines with J gene TRBJ2-1, with 12 bases matching TRBD1. This CDR3 is 18 amino acids long. Trimming removed 5 bases from V and 0 bases from J; junction bases left unmatched: 8. CDR3 in amino acids: CASSGTGGTPSSYNEQFF. The CDR3 DNA is TGTGCCAGCAGTGGGACAGGGGGCACACCGAGCTCCTACAATGAGCAGTTCTTC.

The V call is TRBV28, the J call TRBJ1-2; D uncertain. The CDR3 has 13 residues. Trimming left V 5 bases short and J 5 bases short, with 12 bases between. The V gene's germline CDR1 is MDHEN and CDR2 SYDVKM. CDR3 DNA sequence: TGTGCCAGCAGTCCCGACCAGGATTATGGCTACACCTTC. Translation: CASSPDQDYGYTF.

This clonotype was detected a few times. The rearrangement links TRBV7-9 to TRBJ1-1; D gene uncertain. V was trimmed by 5 bases and J by 4 bases, leaving 11 bases between them. There are 13 residues in the CDR3. Germline V gives CDR1 SEHNR, CDR2 FQNEAQ (reference sequence). CDR3 sequence (DNA): TGTGCCAGCAGCCCTTTGCACGGCACTGAAGCTTTCTTT. It translates to CASSPLHGTEAFF.

Worth noting for this clonotype: A much larger clone sits a single nucleotide away, making a read error possible. The chain employs TRBV29-1 and TRBJ1-2; the D is unclear. V shed 0 bases and J shed 7 bases, with 12 bases lying between them. The CDR3 runs 13 residues. The germline V gene has CDR1 SQVTM and CDR2 ANQGSEA. The CDR3 loop reads CSVEDRGLGGYTF. The CDR3 nucleotides read TGCAGCGTTGAAGATCGTGGCCTGGGTGGCTACACCTTC.

The chain carries TRBV13 and TRBJ1-2; 7 bases align to TRBD1. Germline V gene sequence: CDR1 PRHDT, CDR2 FYEKMQ (reference sequence). V dropped 8 bases and J dropped 2; count of bases not matched to a gene: 2. The CDR3 sequence is 12 residues long. This CDR3 is CASADRNYGYTF. The CDR3, as DNA: TGTGCCAGCGCGGACAGGAACTATGGCTACACCTTC.

The chain is built from TRBV18 and TRBJ2-3; 11 bases align to TRBD2. The germline V gene has CDR1 KGHSH and CDR2 LQKENI. This CDR3 is 19 amino acids long. After removal of 3 bases from V and 2 bases from J, the junction contained 13 bases not matched to a gene. The CDR3 DNA follows: TGTGCCAGCTCACCCGTACTAGCGGGAGCTGATTACTCCACAGATACGCAGTATTTT. Its translation is CASSPVLAGADYSTDTQYF.

This rearrangement joins TRBV29-1 to TRBJ2-3, with D tentatively TRBD2 (7 bases). The CDR3 is 13 amino acids. The V end was cut by 5 bases, the J end by 4 bases, with 13 bases between. Germline CDR1 and CDR2: SQVTM and ANQGSEA. CDR3 sequence: CSVPPGGPDTQYF. The CDR3 DNA is TGCAGCGTTCCCCCCGGGGGGCCAGATACGCAGTATTTT.

This clonotype has just one count. This rearrangement joins TRBV7-9 to TRBJ2-1; the match to TRBD2 covers 11 bases. The CDR3 loop spans 16 amino acids. The germline V gene has CDR1 SEHNR and CDR2 FQNEAQ (reference sequence). The J segment lost 8 bases and the V segment lost 4 bases, leaving 10 bases of the junction unmatched. CDR3 loop: CASSSLLAGVEDEQFF. The DNA of the CDR3 is TGTGCCAGCAGCTCCCTACTAGCGGGAGTTGAAGATGAGCAGTTCTTC.

The rearrangement links TRBV5-1 to TRBJ2-7, with TRBD1 identical over 7 bases. Germline CDR1 reads SGHRS; CDR2 reads YFSETQ. The CDR3 is made up of 15 amino acids. Losses at the gene ends were 4 bases for V and 0 bases for J; bases not matched to a gene: 7. The CDR3 DNA reads as TGCGCCAGCAGCGAGGGACAGAAAAGCTCCTACGAGCAGTACTTC. This codes for CASSEGQKSSYEQYF.

The chain recombines TRBV19 with TRBJ2-7; 9 nucleotides match TRBD1. This CDR3 has 14 amino acids. Looked up from germline, CDR1 is LNHDA and CDR2 is SQIVND (reference sequence). The V gene end was trimmed by 7 bases and the J gene end by 6 bases; junction bases not matched to a gene: 10. CDR3 in amino acids: CASNAGQGLFEQYF. The CDR3 bases are TGTGCCAGTAACGCGGGACAGGGATTATTCGAGCAGTACTTC.

V is TRBV4-1 and J is TRBJ2-7; D gene ambiguous. CDR3 length: 14 residues. Deletions cut 0 bases from V and 4 bases from J, with 10 bases between. Looked up from germline, CDR1 is MGHRA and CDR2 is YSYEKL. In nucleotides, the CDR3 is TGCGCCAGCAGCCAAGAAGGAGTCGAATACGAGCAGTACTTC. Residues: CASSQEGVEYEQYF.

There are a few counts of this clonotype. J is TRBJ2-2 and V is TRBV6-5, with 7 positions matching TRBD2. This CDR3 has 17 residues. Germline V gene sequence: CDR1 MNHEY, CDR2 SVGAGI. V gave up 6 bases and J gave up 1 base; unmatched junction bases: 11. CDR3 bases: TGTGCCAGCAGCCGGGACTACCCAAGGGGGAACACCGGGGAGCTGTTTTTT. The encoded protein is CASSRDYPRGNTGELFF.